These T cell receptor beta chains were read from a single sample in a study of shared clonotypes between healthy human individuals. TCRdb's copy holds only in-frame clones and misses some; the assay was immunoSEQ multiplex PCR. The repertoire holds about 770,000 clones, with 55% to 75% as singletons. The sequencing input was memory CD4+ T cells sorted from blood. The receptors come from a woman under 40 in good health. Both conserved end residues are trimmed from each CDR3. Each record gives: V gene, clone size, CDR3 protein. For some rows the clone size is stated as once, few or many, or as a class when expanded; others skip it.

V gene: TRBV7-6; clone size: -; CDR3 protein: ASSSNQDPYEQY
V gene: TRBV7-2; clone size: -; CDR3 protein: ASRRLVSNEQF
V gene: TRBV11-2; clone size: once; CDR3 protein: ASSEQWSSYEQY
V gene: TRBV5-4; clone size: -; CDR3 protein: ASSTAGVAGELF
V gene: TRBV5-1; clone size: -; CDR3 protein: ASSIGQGAKANEKLF
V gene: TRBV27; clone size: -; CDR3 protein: ASSVSSGNTIY
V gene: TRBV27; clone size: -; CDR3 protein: ASSPRTGSNEQY
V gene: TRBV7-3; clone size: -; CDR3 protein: ASSPARGDTQY
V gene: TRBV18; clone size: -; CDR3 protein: ASSQQYGAADLSYEQY
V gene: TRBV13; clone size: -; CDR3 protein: ASSLGGLALEQY
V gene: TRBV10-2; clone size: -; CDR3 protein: ASSEQGVATEAF
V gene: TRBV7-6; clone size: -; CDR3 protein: ASSLFRGSPVATNEKLF
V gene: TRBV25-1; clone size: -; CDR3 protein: ASSERGENYGYT
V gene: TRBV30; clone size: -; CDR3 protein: AWSSSPNEQF
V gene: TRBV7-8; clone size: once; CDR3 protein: ASHQLAGGSGEQY
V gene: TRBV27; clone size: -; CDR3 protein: ASSNFKYPGTTEAF
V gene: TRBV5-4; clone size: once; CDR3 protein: ASSLAQAHGYT
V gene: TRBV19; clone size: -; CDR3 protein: ASSPRDSGGTEAF
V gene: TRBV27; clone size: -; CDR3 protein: ASSPRTGLDGYT
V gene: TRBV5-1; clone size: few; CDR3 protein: ASSLLAGGKTGELF
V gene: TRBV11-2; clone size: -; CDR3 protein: ASSRQAAEAF
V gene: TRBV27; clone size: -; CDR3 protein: ASKAVISGSNEQY
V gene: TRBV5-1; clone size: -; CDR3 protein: ASSSSRGADGYT
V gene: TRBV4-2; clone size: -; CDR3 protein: ASSQDFTSGSNEQF
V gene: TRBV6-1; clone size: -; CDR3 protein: ASSEVRSTNEKLF
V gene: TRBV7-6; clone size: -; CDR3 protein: ASSPGPAFGEQY
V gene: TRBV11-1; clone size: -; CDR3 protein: ASSLSGDQPQH
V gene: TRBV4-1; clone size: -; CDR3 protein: ASSQDIQQDKTQY
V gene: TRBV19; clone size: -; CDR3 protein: ASNNFQDSPLH
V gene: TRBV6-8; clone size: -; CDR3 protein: ASSPRGTGPDTIY
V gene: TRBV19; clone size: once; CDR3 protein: ASNRGIGQPQH
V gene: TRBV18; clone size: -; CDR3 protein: ASSRGATGGSKNIQY
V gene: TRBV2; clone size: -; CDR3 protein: ASSSGPGGQPQH
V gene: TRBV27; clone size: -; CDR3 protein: ASHNRGRTEAF
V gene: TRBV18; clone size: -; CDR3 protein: ASSPTGGYEQY
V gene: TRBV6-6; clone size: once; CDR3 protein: ASSGQGIGEKLF
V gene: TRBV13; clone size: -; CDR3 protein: ASSSRNAGLETQY
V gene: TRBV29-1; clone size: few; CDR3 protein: SGGRDQETQY
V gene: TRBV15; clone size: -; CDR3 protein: ATSSQSRQYYGYT
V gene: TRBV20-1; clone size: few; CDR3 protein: SANTGEKLF